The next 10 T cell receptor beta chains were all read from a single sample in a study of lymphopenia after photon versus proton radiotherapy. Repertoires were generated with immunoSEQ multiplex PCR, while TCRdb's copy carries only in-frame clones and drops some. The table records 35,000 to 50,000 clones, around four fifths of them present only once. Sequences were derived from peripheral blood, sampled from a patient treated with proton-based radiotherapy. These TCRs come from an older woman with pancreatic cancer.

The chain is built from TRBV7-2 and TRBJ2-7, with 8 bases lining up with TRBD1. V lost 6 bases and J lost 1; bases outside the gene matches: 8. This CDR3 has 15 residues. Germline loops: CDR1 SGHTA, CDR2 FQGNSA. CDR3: CASRPRGLISYEQYF. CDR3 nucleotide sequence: TGTGCCAGCAGGCCCAGGGGGCTCATTTCCTACGAGCAGTACTTC.

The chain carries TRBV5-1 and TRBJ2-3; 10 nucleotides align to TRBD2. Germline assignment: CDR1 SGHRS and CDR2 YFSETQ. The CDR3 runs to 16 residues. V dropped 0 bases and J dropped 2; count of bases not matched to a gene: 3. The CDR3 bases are TGCGCCAGCAGCTTGGGGCTAGCGGGAGCCACAGATACGCAGTATTTT. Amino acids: CASSLGLAGATDTQYF.

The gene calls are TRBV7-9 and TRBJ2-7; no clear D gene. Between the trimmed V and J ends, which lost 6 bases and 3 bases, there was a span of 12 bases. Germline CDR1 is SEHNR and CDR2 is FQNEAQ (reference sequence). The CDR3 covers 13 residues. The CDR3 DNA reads TGTGCCAGCAGACCTCTAGAGAACTACGAGCAGTACTTC. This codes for CASRPLENYEQYF.

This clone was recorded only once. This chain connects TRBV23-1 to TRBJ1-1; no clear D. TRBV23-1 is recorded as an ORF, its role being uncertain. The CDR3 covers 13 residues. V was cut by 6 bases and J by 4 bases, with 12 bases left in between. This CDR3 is CASSPRAVTEAFF. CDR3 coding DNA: TGCGCCAGCAGCCCGCGGGCAGTCACTGAAGCTTTCTTT.

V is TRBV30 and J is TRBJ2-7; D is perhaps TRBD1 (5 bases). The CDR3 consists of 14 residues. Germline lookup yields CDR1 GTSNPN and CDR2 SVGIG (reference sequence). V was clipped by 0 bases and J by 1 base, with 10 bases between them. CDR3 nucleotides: TGTGCCTGGAGTGTAGGGCAGGGTTCCTACGAGCAGTACTTC. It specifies CAWSVGQGSYEQYF. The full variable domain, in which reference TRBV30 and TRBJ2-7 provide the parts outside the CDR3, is SQTIHQWPATLVQPVGSPLSLECTVEGTSNPNLYWYRQAAGRGLQLLFYSVGIGQISSEVPQNLSASRPQDRQFILSSKKLLLSDSGFYLCAWSVGQGSYEQYFGPGTRLTVT.

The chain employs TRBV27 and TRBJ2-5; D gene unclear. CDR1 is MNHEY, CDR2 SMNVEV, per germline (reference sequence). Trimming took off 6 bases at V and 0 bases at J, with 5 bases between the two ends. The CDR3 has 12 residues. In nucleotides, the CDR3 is TGTGCCAGCAGATTTAACCAAGAGACCCAGTACTTC. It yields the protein CASRFNQETQYF.

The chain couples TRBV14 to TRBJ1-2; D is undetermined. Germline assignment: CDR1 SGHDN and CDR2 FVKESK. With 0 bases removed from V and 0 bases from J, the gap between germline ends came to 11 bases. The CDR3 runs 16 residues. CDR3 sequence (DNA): TGTGCCAGCAGCCAAGAAGTCAGACTGTCTAACTATGGCTACACCTTC. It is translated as CASSQEVRLSNYGYTF.

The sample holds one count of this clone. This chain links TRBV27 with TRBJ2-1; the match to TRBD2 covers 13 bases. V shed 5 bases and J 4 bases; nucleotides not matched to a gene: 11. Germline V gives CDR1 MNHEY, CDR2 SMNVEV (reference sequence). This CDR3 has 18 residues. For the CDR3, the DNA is TGTGCCAGCAGTCCACGAATCGGGACTAGCGGGACTTACAATGAGCAGTTCTTC. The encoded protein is CASSPRIGTSGTYNEQFF.

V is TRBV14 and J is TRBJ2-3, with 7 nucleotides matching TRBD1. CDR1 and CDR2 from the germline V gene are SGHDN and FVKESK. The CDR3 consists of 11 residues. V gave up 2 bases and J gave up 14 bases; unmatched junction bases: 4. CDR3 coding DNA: TGTGCCAGCAGCCAATCTACAGGGGTGTATTTT. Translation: CASSQSTGVYF.

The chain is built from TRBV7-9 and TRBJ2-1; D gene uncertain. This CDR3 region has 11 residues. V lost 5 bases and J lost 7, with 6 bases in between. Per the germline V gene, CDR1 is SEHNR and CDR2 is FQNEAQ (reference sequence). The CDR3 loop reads CASSLVNEQFF. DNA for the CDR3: TGTGCCAGCAGCCTCGTAAATGAGCAGTTCTTC.